This T cell receptor beta chain was identified in a study of OX40 agonist ivuxolimab in advanced cancers. Study at large: In three patients, partial responses were observed, one with hepatocellular carcinoma and two with cutaneous melanoma. General study results and limits: On average, a greater number of expanded clones characterised CD8+ T cells relative to CD4+. Researchers did not establish what antigens the expanded peripheral T cells target. Certain nonresponders likewise exhibited a low normalized T-cell clonal expansion.

Repertoires were generated with immunoSEQ multiplex PCR, while TCRdb's copy carries only in-frame clones and drops some. This repertoire shows roughly 45,000 clones, about 88% found once; its top ten account for approximately 2%. CDR1 MNHEY and CDR2 SVGAGI come from the germline V gene. The CDR3 spans 15 residues. Trimming removed 8 bases at V and 0 bases at J, with 17 bases between. On this clone: Its antigen remains unidentified.

Sequencing was performed on CD4+ or CD8+ T cells sorted from blood, taken in a trial of the OX40 agonist ivuxolimab. The V and J genes are TRBV6-5 and TRBJ2-7; perhaps TRBD2 as D (5 bases). This sequence originates from an adult with an advanced solid tumor such as melanoma, head and neck, liver or kidney cancer. CDR3 amino acids: CASQPYSGSSYEQYF. CDR3 nucleotide sequence: TGTGCCAGCCAACCCTATTCGGGGAGCTCCTACGAGCAGTACTTC.